The rows below give T cell receptor beta chains drawn from one sample of a study of spatial heterogeneity in lung cancer. TCRdb re-derived calls from the 5' RACE reads in MiXCR, one entry per CDR3 protein. The table shows about 36,000 distinct CDR3 sequences, with around 5.2% occurring only once. Sequenced here: PBMCs, sampled at surgery. The source is a female donor with early-stage non-small cell lung cancer. Both conserved end residues are part of each CDR3. A D gene is named only where the DNA matches it firmly. Clone size is stated in some rows and not others, as once, few, many or a class when expanded.

size	D	V	length	J	DNA	CDR3
many	.	TRBV6-1	14	TRBJ2-3	TGTGCCAGCAGTGAAACAAGAACAACAGATACGCAGTATTTT	CASSETRTTDTQYF
many	.	TRBV20-1	12	TRBJ2-3	TGCAGTGCTAGCCTAGCGACAGATACGCAGTATTTT	CSASLATDTQYF
many	.	TRBV6-2/TRBV6-3	14	TRBJ1-1	TGTGCCAGCAGGCTAGATGAAATGAACACTGAAGCTTTCTTT	CASRLDEMNTEAFF
.	TRBD1	TRBV5-1	15	TRBJ2-3	TGCGCCAGCAGCTCGGACAGGGGGCGGACAGATACGCAGTATTTT	CASSSDRGRTDTQYF
many	TRBD1	TRBV29-1	14	TRBJ2-7	TGCAGCGGGACCGGGACAGGGGGGAGCCACGAGCAGTACTTC	CSGTGTGGSHEQYF
few	.	TRBV19	17	TRBJ2-1	TGTGCCAGTAGTATGGGAAGGGTAGGAAGCTCCTACAATGAGCAGTTCTTC	CASSMGRVGSSYNEQFF
many	.	TRBV7-2	13	TRBJ1-2	TGTGCCAGCAGCCAAGGAGCGGGCTATGGCTACACCTTC	CASSQGAGYGYTF
many	.	TRBV7-2	14	TRBJ2-7	TGTGCCAGCAGCCCTGGGCGGGTCTCCTACGAGCAGTACTTC	CASSPGRVSYEQYF
many	TRBD1	TRBV5-1	14	TRBJ2-1	TGCGCCAGCAGCGCTGGGACAGCATACAATGAGCAGTTCTTC	CASSAGTAYNEQFF
many	.	TRBV29-1	13	TRBJ2-2	TGCAGCGTCGCCGACATGCTAGGTGGGGAGCTGTTTTTT	CSVADMLGGELFF
many	.	TRBV20-1	15	TRBJ2-6	TGCAGTGCTGGCGAAGGACAGACCGGGGCCAACGTCCTGACTTTC	CSAGEGQTGANVLTF
few	.	TRBV7-2	13	TRBJ1-1	TGTGCCAGCAGCCCTAACAGGAACACTGAAGCTTTCTTT	CASSPNRNTEAFF
many	.	TRBV7-2	14	TRBJ2-3	TGTGCCAGCAGCTCCTATACTAGGAAAGATACGCAGTATTTT	CASSSYTRKDTQYF
many	TRBD1	TRBV5-4	15	TRBJ2-1	TGTGCCAGCAGCTTGGATGGACAGGGCCGGGATGAGCAGTTCTTC	CASSLDGQGRDEQFF
many	.	TRBV4-1	17	TRBJ2-1	TGCGCCAGCAGCCAAGACCAGGCAGCCACTTCCTACAATGAGCAGTTCTTC	CASSQDQAATSYNEQFF
many	.	TRBV6-4	17	TRBJ1-1	TGTGCCAGGTCTTCGACCCCGGGGGTCCGGGTGAACACTGAAGCTTTCTTT	CARSSTPGVRVNTEAFF
many	TRBD2	TRBV25-1	14	TRBJ2-7	TGTGCCAGCAGTACTAGCGGCAGCTCCTACGAGCAGTACTTC	CASSTSGSSYEQYF
many	.	TRBV25-1	14	TRBJ2-7	TGTGCCAGCAGATCGACCCGGCGGGGCTACGAGCAGTACTTC	CASRSTRRGYEQYF
many	.	TRBV28	13	TRBJ2-7	TGTGCCAGCAGTTTAGGCGGGCCGTACGAGCAGTACTTC	CASSLGGPYEQYF
many	.	TRBV4-1	16	TRBJ1-5	TGCGCCAGCAGCCAACCCCGAAGGGGGGGTAGTCAGCCCCAGCATTTT	CASSQPRRGGSQPQHF
many	.	TRBV7-6	12	TRBJ2-1	TGTGCCAGCAGCTTAGGGGGGACCATCCAGTTCTTC	CASSLGGTIQFF
many	TRBD1	TRBV5-4	15	TRBJ2-5	TGTGCCAGCAGCACAACTGGGACAGGGTTAGAGACCCAGTACTTC	CASSTTGTGLETQYF